This TCR beta chain derives from a study of shared clonotypes between healthy human individuals. Study in general: Each donor had three CD4 naive, three CD4 memory, two CD8 naive and one CD8 memory plate.

Study findings and constraints: The study found lower generation probabilities in non-shared clonotypes than in those shared by all four donors.

CD8 cells regarded as naive lacked CD45RO, were positively chosen for CCR7, and omitted terminally differentiated effector memory CD45RA+ cells. Germline V gene lookup returns CDR1 SGHTA and CDR2 FQGNSA. V lost 1 base and J 3 bases, leaving 11 bases between the germline ends. CDR3 size: 15 residues. Each sorted subset replicate got 200 ng genomic DNA, roughly 30,000 genomes. This table comes from immunoSEQ multiplex PCR, and its TCRdb copy is limited to in-frame clones, with some not included. The sample shows 660,000 or so clones, 90% to 97% of them seen only once. Comment on this clone: Its specificity is not known.

The chain has TRBV7-2 and TRBJ2-3; no clear D gene. This clonotype was obtained from a woman aged 25 to 39 in good health. The specimen sequenced was naive CD8+ T cells sorted from blood. The CDR3 protein is CASSLGVMGTDTQYF. CDR3 nucleotide sequence: TGTGCCAGCAGCTTAGGGGTTATGGGGACAGATACGCAGTATTTT.